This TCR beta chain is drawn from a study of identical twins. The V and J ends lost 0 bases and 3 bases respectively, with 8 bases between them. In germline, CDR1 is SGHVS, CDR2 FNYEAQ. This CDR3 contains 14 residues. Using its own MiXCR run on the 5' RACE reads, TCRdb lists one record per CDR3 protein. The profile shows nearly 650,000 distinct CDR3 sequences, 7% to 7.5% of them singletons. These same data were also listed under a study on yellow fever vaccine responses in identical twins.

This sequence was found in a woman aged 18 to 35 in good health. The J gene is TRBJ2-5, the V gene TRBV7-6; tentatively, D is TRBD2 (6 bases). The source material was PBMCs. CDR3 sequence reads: CASSLAGLKETQYF. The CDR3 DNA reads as TGTGCCAGCAGCTTAGCGGGACTCAAAGAGACCCAGTACTTC. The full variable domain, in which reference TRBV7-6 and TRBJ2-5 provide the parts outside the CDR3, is GAGVSQSPRYKVTKRGQDVALRCDPISGHVSLYWYRQALGQGPEFLTYFNYEAQQDKSGLPNDRFSAERPEGSISTLTIQRTEQRDSAMYRCASSLAGLKETQYFGPGTRLLVL.